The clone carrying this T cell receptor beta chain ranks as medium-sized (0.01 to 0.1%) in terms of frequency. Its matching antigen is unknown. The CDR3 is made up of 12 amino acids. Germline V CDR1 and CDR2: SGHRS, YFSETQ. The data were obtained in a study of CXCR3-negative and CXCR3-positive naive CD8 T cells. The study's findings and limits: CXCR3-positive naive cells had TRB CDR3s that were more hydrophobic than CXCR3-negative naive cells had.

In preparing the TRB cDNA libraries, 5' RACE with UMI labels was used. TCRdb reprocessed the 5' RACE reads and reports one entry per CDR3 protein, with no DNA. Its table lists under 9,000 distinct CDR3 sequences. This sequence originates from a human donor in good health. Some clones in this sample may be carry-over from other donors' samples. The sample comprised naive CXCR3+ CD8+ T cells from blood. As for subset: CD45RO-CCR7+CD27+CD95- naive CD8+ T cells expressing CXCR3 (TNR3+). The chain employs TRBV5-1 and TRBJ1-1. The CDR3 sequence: CASRATNTEAFF.